This T cell receptor (beta chain) was captured by sequencing in a study of T cell responses to AZD1222 COVID-19 vaccine. Study-level points and caveats: Just a handful of AZD1222 recipients tested seropositive at baseline. Most donors were white British, females outnumbered males, and clonal diversity was possibly underestimated.

The repertoire was sequenced with immunoSEQ multiplex PCR; TCRdb's copy has only in-frame clones and lacks some. The sample contains 140,000 to 150,000 clones, roughly nine tenths of which appear only once. In regard to this clone: Its antigen is unidentified.

The CDR3 runs to 12 residues. The V gene lost 5 bases and the J gene lost 8 bases, with 15 bases spanning the gap. Germline lookup yields CDR1 GTSNPN and CDR2 SVGIG (reference sequence). The starting material was peripheral blood, obtained on day 0 of AZD1222 vaccination. J is TRBJ1-2 and V is TRBV30; a possible D gene is TRBD1 (6 bases). This sequence was found in an adult in good health. Here the CDR3 DNA reads TGTGCCTGGGAGACAGGAGGAATCGGCTACACCTTC. Protein: CAWETGGIGYTF.